This T cell receptor beta chain was recovered during a study of blood T cell repertoires in COVID-19 (dated by TCRdb to the early 2020s). Regarding the research as a whole: Collaborator samples came from the United States, Italy and Spain and covered acute and convalescent phases of COVID-19. Where available, HLA class I and class II types were obtained from metadata supplied by the sample provider rather than from assay-based typing. Nearly every sample came with metadata listing a de-identified subject ID, COVID-19 status, age in years and sex. Samples came from the ongoing ImmuneRACE study (first 160 participants) plus 1,254 subjects from 6 global collaborators. The repertoires were released in a freely available public database intended as a resource for research on the immune response to SARS-CoV-2. Deeply sampled blood TCRbeta repertoires from subjects exposed to, actively infected with, or recovered from COVID-19 were included in the dataset. The prospective study material was composed of cDNA or gDNA derived from T cells, B-cell-depleted T cells, or PBMCs. Points the paper makes about the study in general: The amount of clinical and demographic metadata varied by source and participant and was provided uncurated.

On this clone itself: Its specific antigen is unknown. No per-base quality is available; no much larger clone lies one base away.

The collaborating institutions used their own protocols to collect whole blood in K2EDTA tubes. Collaborator samples were shipped for TCRbeta analysis as frozen whole blood, isolated PBMCs, or DNA extracted from either sample type. From its cysteine to its phenylalanine, the CDR3 spans 14 amino acids. The CDR3 DNA has 42 bases and is translated from base 1. V ends up 2 bases short and J 8 bases short, with an unmatched junction base count of 11. According to the germline V gene (reference sequence), CDR1 reads GTSNPN and CDR2 reads SVGIG. TCRbeta CDR3 regions were amplified from genomic DNA using the immunoSEQ Assay, a bias-controlled multiplex PCR. In the source study's methods: The number of nucleated cells in each sample was estimated from the amplification of reference gene primers within the assay. Sequence reads were collapsed and filtered to measure the absolute abundance of every unique TCRbeta CDR3 rearrangement. For each sample, productive Simpson clonality was calculated by taking the square root of Simpson's diversity index across productive rearrangements. This immuneACCESS table, as held by TCRdb, lists in-frame sequences with V and J called but not all clones. Of the missing ones, under half trace to an unresolved V gene in checked studies; the others have no known cause. V and J calls and clone size follow that table, whereas D and trimming were derived from the DNA. The sample includes approximately 210,000 clones, with approximately 86% observed a single time. In total, the top ten clones hold approximately 1.5% of the sample.

The TCR comes from a man between 18 and 35 years old with active or convalescent COVID-19. What was sequenced was peripheral blood. This sequence uses TRBV30 and TRBJ1-2; 7 junctional bases match TRBD1. The DNA is TGTGCCTGGAGTATCAGAACAGGGGAGGCCGGCTACACCTTC. This yields the protein CAWSIRTGEAGYTF.